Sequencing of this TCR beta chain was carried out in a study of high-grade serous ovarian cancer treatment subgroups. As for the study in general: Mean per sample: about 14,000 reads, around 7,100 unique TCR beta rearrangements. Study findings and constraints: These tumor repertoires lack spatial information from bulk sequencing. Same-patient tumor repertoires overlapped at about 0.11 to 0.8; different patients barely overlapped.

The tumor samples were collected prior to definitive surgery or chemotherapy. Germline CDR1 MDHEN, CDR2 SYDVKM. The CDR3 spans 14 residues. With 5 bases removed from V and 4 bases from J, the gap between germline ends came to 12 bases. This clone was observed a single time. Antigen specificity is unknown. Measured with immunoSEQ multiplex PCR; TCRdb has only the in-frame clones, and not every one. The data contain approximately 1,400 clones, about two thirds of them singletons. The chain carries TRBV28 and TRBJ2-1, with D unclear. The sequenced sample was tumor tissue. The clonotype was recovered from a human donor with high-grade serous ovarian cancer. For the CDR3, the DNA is TGTGCCAGCAGTACCCTTTCCCGGTACAATGAGCAGTTCTTC. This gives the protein CASSTLSRYNEQFF.